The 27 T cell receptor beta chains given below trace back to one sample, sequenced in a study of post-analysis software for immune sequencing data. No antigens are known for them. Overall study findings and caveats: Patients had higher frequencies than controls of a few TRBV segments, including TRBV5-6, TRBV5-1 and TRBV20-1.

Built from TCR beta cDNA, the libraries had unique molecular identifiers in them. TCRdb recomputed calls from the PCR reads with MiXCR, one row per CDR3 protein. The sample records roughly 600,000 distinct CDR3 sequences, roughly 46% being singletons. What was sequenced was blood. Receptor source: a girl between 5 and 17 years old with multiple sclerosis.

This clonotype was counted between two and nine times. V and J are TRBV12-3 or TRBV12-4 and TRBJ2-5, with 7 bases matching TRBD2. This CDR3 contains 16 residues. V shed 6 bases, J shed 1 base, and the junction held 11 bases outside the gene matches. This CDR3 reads CASRNLAESIQETQYF. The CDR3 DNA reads TGTGCCAGCAGGAATCTAGCGGAGTCGATCCAAGAGACCCAGTACTTC.

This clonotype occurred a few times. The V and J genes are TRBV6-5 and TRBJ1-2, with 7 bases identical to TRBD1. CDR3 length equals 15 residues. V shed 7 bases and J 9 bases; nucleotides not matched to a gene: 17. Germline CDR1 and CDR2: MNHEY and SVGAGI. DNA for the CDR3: TGTGCCAGCATAAACTCTAGGACAGGCTCTAGTAGCTACACCTTC. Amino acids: CASINSRTGSSSYTF.

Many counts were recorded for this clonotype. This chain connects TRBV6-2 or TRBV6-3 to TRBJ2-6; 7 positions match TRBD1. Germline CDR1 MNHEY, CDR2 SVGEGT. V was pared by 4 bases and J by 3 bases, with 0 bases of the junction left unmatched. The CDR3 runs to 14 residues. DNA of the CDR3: TGTGCCAGCAGTTCAGGGGGTGGGGCCAACGTCCTGACTTTC. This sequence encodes CASSSGGGANVLTF.

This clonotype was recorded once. The CDR3 DNA follows: TGTGCCAGCAGTTTAGGACAGCCGCGCGGGGAGCAGTTCTTC. Protein product: CASSLGQPRGEQFF. The chain recombines TRBV12-3 or TRBV12-4 with TRBJ2-1; the D gene could be TRBD1 or TRBD2 (5 bases each). The V and J ends lost 1 base and 10 bases respectively, with 14 bases between them. The CDR3 has 14 amino acids.

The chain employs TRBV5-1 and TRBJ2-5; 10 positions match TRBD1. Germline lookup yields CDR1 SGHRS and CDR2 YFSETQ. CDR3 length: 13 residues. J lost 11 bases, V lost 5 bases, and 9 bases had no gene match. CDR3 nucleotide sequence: TGCGCCAGCAGGTGGGACAGGGGTCGGTCGCAGTACTTC. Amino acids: CASRWDRGRSQYF.

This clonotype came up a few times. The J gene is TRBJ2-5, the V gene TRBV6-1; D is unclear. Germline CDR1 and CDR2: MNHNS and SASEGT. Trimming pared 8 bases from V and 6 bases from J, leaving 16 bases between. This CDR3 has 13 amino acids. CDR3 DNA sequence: TGTGCCAGCGAGTCGGTGACTGATAAGACCCAGTACTTC. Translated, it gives CASESVTDKTQYF.

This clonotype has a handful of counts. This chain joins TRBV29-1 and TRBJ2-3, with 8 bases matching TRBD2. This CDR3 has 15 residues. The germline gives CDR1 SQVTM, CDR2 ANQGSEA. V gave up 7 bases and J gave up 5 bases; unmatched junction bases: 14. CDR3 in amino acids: CSARGGREELDTQYF. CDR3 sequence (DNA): TGCAGCGCCCGGGGGGGGCGCGAAGAGTTAGATACGCAGTATTTT.

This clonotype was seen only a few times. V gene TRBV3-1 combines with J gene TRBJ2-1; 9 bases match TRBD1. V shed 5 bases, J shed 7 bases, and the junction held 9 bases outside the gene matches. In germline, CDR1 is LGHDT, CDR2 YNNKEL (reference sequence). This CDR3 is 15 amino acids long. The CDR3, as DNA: TGTGCCAGCAGCGTACCCGGGACAGGGATAAATGAGCAGTTCTTC. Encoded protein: CASSVPGTGINEQFF.

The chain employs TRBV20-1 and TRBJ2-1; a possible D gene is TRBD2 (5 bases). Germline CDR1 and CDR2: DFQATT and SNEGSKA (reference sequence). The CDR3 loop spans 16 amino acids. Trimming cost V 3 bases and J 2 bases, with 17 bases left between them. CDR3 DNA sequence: TGCAGTGCTAGGGACGAGGGCAGGTTTACCTACAATGAGCAGTTCTTC. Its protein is CSARDEGRFTYNEQFF.

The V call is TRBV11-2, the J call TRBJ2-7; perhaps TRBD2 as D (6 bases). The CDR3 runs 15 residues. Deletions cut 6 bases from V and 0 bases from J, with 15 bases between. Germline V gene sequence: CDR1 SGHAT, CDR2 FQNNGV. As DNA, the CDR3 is TGTGCCAGCAGTTCCCCGGCTAGCGCCTCCTACGAGCAGTACTTC. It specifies CASSSPASASYEQYF.

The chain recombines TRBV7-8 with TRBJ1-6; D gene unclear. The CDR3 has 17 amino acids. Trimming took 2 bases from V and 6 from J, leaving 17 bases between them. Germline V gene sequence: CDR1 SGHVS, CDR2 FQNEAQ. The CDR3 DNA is TGTGCCAGCAGCTTAAGCAGGATCCGGGGAACTAATTCACCCCTCCACTTT. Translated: CASSLSRIRGTNSPLHF.

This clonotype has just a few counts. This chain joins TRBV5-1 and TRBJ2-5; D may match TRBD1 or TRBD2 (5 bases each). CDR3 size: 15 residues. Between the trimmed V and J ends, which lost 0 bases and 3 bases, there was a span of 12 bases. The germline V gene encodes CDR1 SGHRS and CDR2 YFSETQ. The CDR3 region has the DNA TGCGCCAGCAGCTTGGTGGCTAGGGGAGAAGAGACCCAGTACTTC. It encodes CASSLVARGEETQYF.

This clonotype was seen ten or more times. CDR3 in amino acids: CSVPGVAGTQETQYF. Here the CDR3 DNA reads TGCAGCGTTCCCGGGGTAGCGGGGACCCAAGAGACCCAGTACTTC. The genes are TRBV29-1 and TRBJ2-5, with TRBD2 identical over 8 bases. Germline CDR1 and CDR2: SQVTM and ANQGSEA. Trimming took 5 bases from V and 1 from J; bases not matched to a gene: 9. The CDR3 runs 15 residues.

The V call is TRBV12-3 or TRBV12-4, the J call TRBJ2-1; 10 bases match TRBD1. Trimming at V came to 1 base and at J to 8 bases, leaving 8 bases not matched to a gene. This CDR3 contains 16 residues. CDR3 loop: CASSLGERQGADEQFF. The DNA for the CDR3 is TGTGCCAGCAGTTTAGGGGAGAGACAGGGGGCGGATGAGCAGTTCTTC.

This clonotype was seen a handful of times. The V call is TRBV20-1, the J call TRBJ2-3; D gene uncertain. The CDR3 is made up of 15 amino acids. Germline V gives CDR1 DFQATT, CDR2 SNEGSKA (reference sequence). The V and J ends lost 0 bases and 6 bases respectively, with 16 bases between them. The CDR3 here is CSARDRRRASDTQYF. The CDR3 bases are TGCAGTGCTAGAGATCGTCGGCGAGCATCCGATACGCAGTATTTT.

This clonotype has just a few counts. The CDR3 bases are TGCAGTGCTAGAGGAACCAGGGGAGCAAACTATGGCTACACCTTC. This encodes CSARGTRGANYGYTF. V and J are TRBV20-1 and TRBJ1-2; maybe TRBD1 (6 bases). In germline, CDR1 is DFQATT, CDR2 SNEGSKA (reference sequence). V lost 1 base, J lost 2 bases, and 14 bases lay in between. The CDR3 runs 15 residues.

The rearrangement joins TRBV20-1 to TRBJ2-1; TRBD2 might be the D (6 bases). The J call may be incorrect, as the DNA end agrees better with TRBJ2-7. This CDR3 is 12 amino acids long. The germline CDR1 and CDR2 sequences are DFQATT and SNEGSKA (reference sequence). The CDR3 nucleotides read TGCAGTGCCGGGCGGGACGGTTACGAGCAGTACTTC. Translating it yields CSAGRDGYEQYF.

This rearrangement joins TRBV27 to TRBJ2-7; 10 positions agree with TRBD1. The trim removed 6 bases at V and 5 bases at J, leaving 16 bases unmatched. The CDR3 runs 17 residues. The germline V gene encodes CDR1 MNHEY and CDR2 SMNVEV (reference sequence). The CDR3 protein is CASRLERTGGVSHEQYF. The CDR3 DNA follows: TGTGCCAGCAGGCTTGAACGGACAGGGGGGGTTAGCCACGAGCAGTACTTC.

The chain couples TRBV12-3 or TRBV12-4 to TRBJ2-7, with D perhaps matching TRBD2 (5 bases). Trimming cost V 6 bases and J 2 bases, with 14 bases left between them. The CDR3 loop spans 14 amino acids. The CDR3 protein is CASRESGWTYEQYF. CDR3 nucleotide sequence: TGTGCCAGCAGGGAGTCGGGGTGGACCTACGAGCAGTACTTC.

As DNA, the CDR3 is TGTGCCAGCAGTTTAGCGGGGACCCTCTATGGCTACACCTTC. This gives the protein CASSLAGTLYGYTF. The chain couples TRBV12-3 or TRBV12-4 to TRBJ1-2; a weak D match, TRBD1 (5 bases). V dropped 0 bases and J dropped 4 bases, with 9 bases sitting between them. The CDR3 runs to 14 residues.

The CDR3 protein is CASSPDRGGYEQFF. The DNA for the CDR3 is TGTGCCAGCAGCCCGGACAGGGGAGGATATGAGCAGTTCTTC. The V gene is TRBV9, the J gene TRBJ2-1; 9 bases align to TRBD1. The V gene's germline CDR1 is SGDLS and CDR2 YYNGEE. This CDR3 has 14 amino acids. Losses at the gene ends were 4 bases for V and 8 bases for J; bases not matched to a gene: 7.

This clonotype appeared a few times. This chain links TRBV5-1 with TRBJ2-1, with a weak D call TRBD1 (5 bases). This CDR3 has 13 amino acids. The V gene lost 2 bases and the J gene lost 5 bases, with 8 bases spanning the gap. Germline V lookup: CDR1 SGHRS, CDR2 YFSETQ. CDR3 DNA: TGCGCCAGCAGCTTTGACAGAAACAATGAGCAGTTCTTC. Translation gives CASSFDRNNEQFF.

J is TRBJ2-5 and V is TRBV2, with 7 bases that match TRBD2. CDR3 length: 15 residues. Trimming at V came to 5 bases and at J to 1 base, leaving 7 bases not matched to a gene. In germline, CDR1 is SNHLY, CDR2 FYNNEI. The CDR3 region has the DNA TGTGCCAGCAGTCAAGGGTCTAGCGGCCAAGAGACCCAGTACTTC. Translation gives CASSQGSSGQETQYF. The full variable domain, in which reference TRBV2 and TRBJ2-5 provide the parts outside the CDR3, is EPEVTQTPSHQVTQMGQEVILRCVPISNHLYFYWYRQILGQKVEFLVSFYNNEISEKSEIFDDQFSVERPDGSNFTLKIRSTKLEDSAMYFCASSQGSSGQETQYFGPGTRLLVL.

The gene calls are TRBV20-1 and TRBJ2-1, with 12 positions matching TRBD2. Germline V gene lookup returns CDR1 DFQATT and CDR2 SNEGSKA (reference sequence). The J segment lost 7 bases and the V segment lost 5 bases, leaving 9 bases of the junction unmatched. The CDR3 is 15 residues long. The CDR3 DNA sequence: TGCAGTGCTGTTTCTAGCGGGGGGGCGCAGAATGAGCAGTTCTTC. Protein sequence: CSAVSSGGAQNEQFF.

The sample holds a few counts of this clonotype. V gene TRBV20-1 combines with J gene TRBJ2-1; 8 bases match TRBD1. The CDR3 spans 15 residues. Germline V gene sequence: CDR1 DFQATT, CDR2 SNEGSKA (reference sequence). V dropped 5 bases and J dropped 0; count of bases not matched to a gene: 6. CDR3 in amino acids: CSAPRGPSSYNEQFF. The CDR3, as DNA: TGCAGTGCTCCCAGGGGGCCCAGCTCCTACAATGAGCAGTTCTTC.

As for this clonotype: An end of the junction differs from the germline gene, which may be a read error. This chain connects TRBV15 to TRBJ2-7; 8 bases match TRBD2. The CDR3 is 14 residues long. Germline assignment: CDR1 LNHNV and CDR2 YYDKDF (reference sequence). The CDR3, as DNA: TGTACCACCAGCAGAGTAGCGGGGTCCTACGAGCAGTACTTC. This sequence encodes CTTSRVAGSYEQYF.

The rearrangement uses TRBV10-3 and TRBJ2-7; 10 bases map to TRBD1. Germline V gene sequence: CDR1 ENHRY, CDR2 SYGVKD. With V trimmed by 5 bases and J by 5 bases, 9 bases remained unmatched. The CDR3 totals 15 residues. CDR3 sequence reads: CAISSWTGGGHEQYF. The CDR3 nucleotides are TGTGCCATCAGTTCCTGGACAGGGGGAGGACACGAGCAGTACTTC.